Shown below are 24 T cell receptor beta chains from a single sample sequenced in a study of T-cell memory formation after mild COVID-19. MiXCR, run by TCRdb on the 5' RACE reads, gives a single entry per CDR3 protein. The sample lists about 250,000 distinct CDR3 sequences, just over 15% occurring once. Sequenced material: PBMCs or a T cell subset sorted from them (not recorded which). These receptors were collected from an adult woman who had mild COVID-19 (a few samples of this study predate the infection). Cell type and time point are not known.

V and J are TRBV20-1 and TRBJ2-7; 8 bases are shared with TRBD2. V shed 2 bases and J 4 bases; nucleotides not matched to a gene: 10. The CDR3 extends over 15 amino acids. In germline, CDR1 is DFQATT, CDR2 SNEGSKA (reference sequence). CDR3 sequence reads: CSARLPGGSRYEQYF. CDR3 in DNA: TGCAGTGCTAGACTGCCGGGGGGGTCTAGGTACGAGCAGTACTTC.

This chain links TRBV6-5 with TRBJ1-5; 8 bases are a match to TRBD1. This CDR3 is built from 13 residues. CDR1 and CDR2 from the germline V gene are MNHEY and SVGAGI. After removal of 9 bases from V and 5 bases from J, the junction contained 6 bases not matched to a gene. CDR3 in amino acids: CASRQGRYQPQHF. CDR3 DNA sequence: TGTGCCAGTCGACAGGGGCGGTATCAGCCCCAGCATTTT.

The V gene is TRBV11-2, the J gene TRBJ1-1; D may be TRBD1 (5 bases). Germline loops: CDR1 SGHAT, CDR2 FQNNGV. The CDR3 runs 16 residues. V was cut by 5 bases and J by 0 bases, with 16 bases left in between. This chain's CDR3 is CASSGPGRSMNTEAFF. CDR3 nucleotides: TGTGCCAGCAGCGGTCCGGGACGGAGCATGAACACTGAAGCTTTCTTT.

Many counts were recorded for this clonotype. The chain links TRBV4-2 to TRBJ2-2; 8 bases are shared with TRBD2. The germline V gene has CDR1 LGHNA and CDR2 YNFKEQ. The CDR3 is 17 residues long. After removal of 4 bases from V and 7 bases from J, the junction contained 14 bases not matched to a gene. The CDR3 sequence is CASSPEGSGIGGGELFF. The CDR3 DNA sequence: TGTGCCAGCAGCCCGGAGGGTAGCGGGATCGGTGGCGGGGAGCTGTTTTTT.

V usage is TRBV7-3 and J usage is TRBJ2-1; 8 bases are shared with TRBD2. CDR1 is SGHTA and CDR2 is FQGTGA in the germline V gene. CDR3 length equals 14 residues. V gave up 5 bases and J gave up 7 bases; unmatched junction bases: 7. The CDR3 sequence is CASSPQSGSNEQFF. The CDR3 DNA follows: TGTGCCAGCAGCCCCCAGAGCGGGAGTAATGAGCAGTTCTTC.

The chain carries TRBV12-3 or TRBV12-4 and TRBJ1-2, with D perhaps matching TRBD1 (5 bases). This CDR3 spans 14 amino acids. Trimming removed 5 bases at V and 5 bases at J, with 15 bases between. CDR3 region: CASSTRVLSYGYTF. Written as DNA, the CDR3 is TGTGCCAGCAGTACCAGGGTACTTTCATATGGCTACACCTTC.

This chain uses TRBV5-1 with TRBJ1-6; TRBD1 aligns across 8 bases. Per the germline V gene, CDR1 is SGHRS and CDR2 is YFSETQ. Germline trimming cut 3 bases from V and 5 bases from J; bases unmatched to any gene: 1. This CDR3 has 14 residues. The CDR3 DNA is TGCGCCAGCAGCTCGGGACAGGATAATTCACCCCTCCACTTT. Encoded protein: CASSSGQDNSPLHF.

This sequence joins TRBV12-3 or TRBV12-4 and TRBJ1-2; tentative D call: TRBD1 (5 bases). Trimming shortened V by 7 bases and J by 4 bases, and 13 bases separated the two germline ends. The CDR3 runs to 13 residues. CDR3 coding DNA: TGTGCCAGCACCTTAGACAGCATCTATGGCTACACCTTC. Its translation: CASTLDSIYGYTF.

At least ten counts were recorded for this clonotype. This chain links TRBV5-5 with TRBJ2-5; D unclear. The CDR3 spans 14 residues. In germline, CDR1 is SGHKS, CDR2 YYEKEE (reference sequence). The V end lost 3 bases, the J end lost 4 bases, and 13 bases lay between the germline ends. The CDR3 protein is CASSSAIAGETQYF. CDR3 sequence (DNA): TGTGCCAGCAGCTCCGCGATAGCCGGAGAGACCCAGTACTTC.

This clonotype was counted only a few times. This chain links TRBV4-2 with TRBJ2-6, with D perhaps matching TRBD2 (6 bases). CDR1 is LGHNA, CDR2 YNFKEQ, per germline. The V end lost 0 bases, the J end lost 0 bases, and 12 bases lay between the germline ends. This CDR3 is 18 amino acids long. The DNA of the CDR3 is TGTGCCAGCAGCCAAGAAACCGGAGGGCTCTCTGGGGCCAACGTCCTGACTTTC. Translated: CASSQETGGLSGANVLTF.

In this sample, this clonotype turned up a few times. The rearrangement uses TRBV2 and TRBJ1-2, with 7 bases that match TRBD1. CDR3 length: 14 residues. The V and J ends lost 8 bases and 2 bases, in that order; junction bases with no gene match: 8. Germline loops: CDR1 SNHLY, CDR2 FYNNEI. CDR3 sequence reads: CASRFDRANYGYTF. CDR3 coding DNA: TGTGCCAGCCGATTCGACAGGGCGAACTATGGCTACACCTTC.

In its sample, this clonotype was seen a few times. The chain joins TRBV6-1 to TRBJ1-1; the D is unclear. The CDR3 extends over 13 amino acids. Germline CDR1 MNHNS, CDR2 SASEGT. V shed 2 bases and J shed 4 bases, with 8 bases lying between them. The CDR3 sequence: CASSEQARTEAFF. DNA of the CDR3: TGTGCCAGCAGTGAACAGGCTCGCACTGAAGCTTTCTTT.

With regard to this clonotype: Sequence at one end of the junction differs from germline and may be a read error. The rearrangement uses TRBV7-7 and TRBJ2-5; D not certain. Germline CDR1 reads SSHAT; CDR2 reads FNYEAQ (reference sequence). The CDR3 runs to 13 residues. The CDR3: CASSLRPGETQYF. CDR3 nucleotides: TGTGCTAGCAGCTTGAGGCCTGGGGAGACCCAGTACTTC.

This sequence joins TRBV3-1 and TRBJ2-4; tentatively, D is TRBD2 (7 bases). CDR1 is LGHDT, CDR2 YNNKEL, per germline (reference sequence). V gave up 3 bases and J gave up 8 bases, with 14 bases separating them. This CDR3 contains 14 residues. The CDR3 DNA follows: TGTGCCAGCAGCCACGGGGGGCCAGCGGACATTCAGTACTTC. It codes for CASSHGGPADIQYF.

The chain combines TRBV2 with TRBJ2-7; D remains unclear. Germline assignment: CDR1 SNHLY and CDR2 FYNNEI. CDR3 length: 10 residues. V was cut by 5 bases and J by 5 bases, with 4 bases left in between. This CDR3 reads CASSLHEQYF. The CDR3 nucleotides read TGTGCCAGCAGTTTACACGAGCAGTACTTC.

This clonotype was seen more than once but under ten times. The CDR3: CASSGGTRNPLEQFF. CDR3 DNA: TGTGCCAGCAGTGGCGGGACTAGGAACCCTCTAGAGCAGTTCTTC. The V and J genes are TRBV27 and TRBJ2-1, with 8 bases lining up with TRBD2. CDR1 is MNHEY and CDR2 is SMNVEV in the germline V gene (reference sequence). The CDR3 spans 15 residues. The ends lost 5 bases at V and 10 bases at J; junction bases unmatched: 13.

The V call is TRBV12-3 or TRBV12-4, the J call TRBJ2-1; 7 bases map to TRBD1. CDR3 length equals 15 residues. J gave up 2 bases and V 7 bases, and 8 bases lay outside the gene matches. DNA of the CDR3: TGTGCCAGCACTCCTAGACAGGGAACCTACAATGAGCAGTTCTTC. Translating gives CASTPRQGTYNEQFF.

This clonotype was counted a few times. The chain carries TRBV20-1 and TRBJ2-3, with TRBD1 matching over 7 bases. The length of the CDR3 is 14 residues. From germline, CDR1 is DFQATT and CDR2 SNEGSKA (reference sequence). The V and J ends lost 6 bases and 5 bases, in that order; junction bases with no gene match: 11. CDR3 coding DNA: TGCAGTGCGAAGACGACAGGGATCCGAGATACGCAGTATTTT. Its protein is CSAKTTGIRDTQYF.

This clonotype was seen a few times. The chain is built from TRBV15 and TRBJ1-5; D ambiguous. Germline loops: CDR1 LNHNV, CDR2 YYDKDF (reference sequence). Trimming took 0 bases from V and 6 from J, leaving 3 bases between them. This CDR3 spans 12 amino acids. In DNA, the CDR3 is TGTGCCACCAGCAGAGATCGTCAGCCCCAGCATTTT. This translates into CATSRDRQPQHF.

V is TRBV10-3 and J is TRBJ2-7; 7 bases are a match to TRBD1. Losses at the gene ends were 6 bases for V and 0 bases for J; bases not matched to a gene: 5. The CDR3 runs 14 residues. In germline, CDR1 is ENHRY, CDR2 SYGVKD. The CDR3 reads CAIRSGTDSYEQYF. The CDR3 coding sequence is TGTGCCATCAGATCCGGGACAGACTCCTACGAGCAGTACTTC.

In its sample, this clonotype was seen a few times. The rearrangement uses TRBV18 and TRBJ2-7; D is perhaps TRBD1 or TRBD2 (6 bases each). The CDR3 is 15 residues long. Germline V gene lookup returns CDR1 KGHSH and CDR2 LQKENI. V was trimmed by 2 bases and J by 5 bases, leaving 16 bases between them. CDR3 nucleotide sequence: TGTGCCAGCTCACCATCCAAAGTGGGGGGCGACGAGCAGTACTTC. Its protein product is CASSPSKVGGDEQYF.

This clonotype was observed a few times. CDR3 sequence: CASSATQNTEAFF. Here the CDR3 DNA reads TGTGCCAGCTCGGCGACCCAGAACACTGAAGCTTTCTTT. This sequence joins TRBV18 and TRBJ1-1, with no clear D. CDR3 length equals 13 residues. Trimming stripped 6 bases from V and 1 base from J, with 9 bases between. Looked up from germline, CDR1 is KGHSH and CDR2 is LQKENI. Drawing the rest from reference TRBV18 and TRBJ1-1, the complete variable domain is NAGVMQNPRHLVRRRGQEARLRCSPMKGHSHVYWYRQLPEEGLKFMVYLQKENIIDESGMPKERFSAEFPKEGPSILRIQQVVRGDSAAYFCASSATQNTEAFFGQGTRLTVV.

The chain employs TRBV7-9 and TRBJ2-3, with 8 bases lining up with TRBD1. V lost 5 bases and J lost 0; bases outside the gene matches: 13. The germline V gene encodes CDR1 SEHNR and CDR2 FQNEAQ (reference sequence). The CDR3 has 18 residues. The CDR3 nucleotides are TGTGCCAGCAGCCTCAAGGGGGGCAGACAGGGGAGCACAGATACGCAGTATTTT. Residues: CASSLKGGRQGSTDTQYF.

This clonotype has only a few counts. The genes are TRBV20-1 and TRBJ2-1, with 9 bases aligning to TRBD1. V shed 6 bases, J shed 2 bases, and the junction held 5 bases outside the gene matches. Germline lookup yields CDR1 DFQATT and CDR2 SNEGSKA (reference sequence). CDR3 size: 14 residues. The CDR3 DNA is TGCAGTGCAAACACAGGGGGCCCCTACAATGAGCAGTTCTTC. This translates into CSANTGGPYNEQFF.